This entry lists 19 T cell receptor beta chains sequenced from one sample in a study of T-cell reconstitution after alpha-beta-depleted transplantation in children. The authors prepared the TCRbeta library with unique molecular identifiers. TCRdb redid the calling of the PCR reads with MiXCR, one entry per CDR3 protein. The data contain 220,000 or so distinct CDR3 sequences, around 7.8% of them singletons. The sample was PBMCs, mostly from graft donor cells, taken 180 days after TCRalphabeta/CD19-depleted stem cell transplant. These receptors originate from a male patient younger than 18 who had a stem cell transplant for acute lymphoblastic leukemia, so the T cells may come from the graft donor.

Worth noting for this clonotype: This sequence may be a read error, since a much larger clone differs from it by one base. The CDR3 carries no conserved terminal phenylalanine or tryptophan, so it likely arises from a read error. The gene calls are TRBV20-1 and TRBJ2-1; 7 nucleotides align to TRBD2. V trimming: 3 bases; J trimming: 2 bases; junction bases outside the gene matches: 4. Germline-derived CDR1 and CDR2 are DFQATT and SNEGSKA (reference sequence). There are 14 residues in the CDR3. As DNA, the CDR3 is TGCAGTGCTAGCAGACTAGCTACCTACAATGAGCAGTTCTTA. This codes for CSASRLATYNEQFL.

This clonotype was recorded many times. The V and J genes are TRBV7-6 and TRBJ2-3; possible D gene TRBD2, 7 bases. Trimming took 2 bases from V and 3 from J, leaving 12 bases between them. Germline V CDR1 and CDR2: SGHVS, FNYEAQ. The CDR3 is made up of 15 amino acids. CDR3 amino acids: CASSLWGGGTDTQYF. In DNA, the CDR3 is TGTGCCAGCAGCTTATGGGGAGGGGGGACAGATACGCAGTATTTT.

This clonotype was counted many times. The chain uses TRBV11-2 and TRBJ2-6; weak D call: TRBD1 (6 bases). V was clipped by 4 bases and J by 2 bases, with 18 bases between them. CDR1 SGHAT and CDR2 FQNNGV come from the germline V gene. The CDR3 runs to 18 residues. The CDR3: CASSSDLQGRTGANVLTF. The CDR3 DNA is TGTGCCAGCAGCTCAGACTTGCAGGGGCGAACTGGGGCCAACGTCCTGACTTTC.

This clonotype was seen repeatedly, ten times or more. The CDR3 protein is CASSLQGSSNQPQHF. CDR3 coding DNA: TGCGCCAGCAGCTTACAGGGGAGCAGCAATCAGCCCCAGCATTTT. The chain carries TRBV5-1 and TRBJ1-5, with 7 bases fitting TRBD1. Germline CDR1 SGHRS, CDR2 YFSETQ. The CDR3 is 15 amino acids. The V and J ends lost 2 bases and 1 base, in that order; junction bases with no gene match: 3. The full variable domain, with the rest looked up from reference TRBV5-1 and TRBJ1-5, is KAGVTQTPRYLIKTRGQQVTLSCSPISGHRSVSWYQQTPGQGLQFLFEYFSETQRNKGNFPGRFSGRQFSNSRSEMNVSTLELGDSALYLCASSLQGSSNQPQHFGDGTRLSIL.

This clonotype showed up many times. The rearrangement uses TRBV29-1 and TRBJ1-6, with TRBD1 matching 10 bases. This CDR3 has 15 amino acids. V lost 5 bases, J lost 7 bases, and 8 bases stayed unmatched. Germline CDR1 SQVTM, CDR2 ANQGSEA. CDR3 loop: CSVRQGASENSPLHF. The CDR3 region has the DNA TGCAGCGTTCGACAGGGGGCGTCGGAGAATTCACCCCTCCACTTT.

This clonotype was seen many times. V gene TRBV7-6 combines with J gene TRBJ1-3; TRBD1 might be the D (5 bases). The germline CDR1 and CDR2 sequences are SGHVS and FNYEAQ. The CDR3 covers 17 residues. V dropped 2 bases and J dropped 0 bases, with 14 bases sitting between them. CDR3 protein: CASSLRGRGISGNTIYF. CDR3 DNA: TGTGCCAGCAGCTTAAGGGGCCGCGGGATCTCTGGAAACACCATATATTTT. Using reference TRBV7-6 and TRBJ1-3 for the parts outside the CDR3, the full variable domain is GAGVSQSPRYKVTKRGQDVALRCDPISGHVSLYWYRQALGQGPEFLTYFNYEAQQDKSGLPNDRFSAERPEGSISTLTIQRTEQRDSAMYRCASSLRGRGISGNTIYFGEGSWLTVV.

This clonotype was counted many times. The chain links TRBV5-1 to TRBJ2-2; D assignment may be TRBD1 or TRBD2 (5 bases each). The germline V and J ends were trimmed by 4 bases and 5 bases, with 12 bases remaining between them. Germline CDR1 SGHRS, CDR2 YFSETQ. This CDR3 is built from 14 residues. In DNA form, the CDR3 reads TGCGCCAGCAGCCCGGGACCTCCAACCGGGGAGCTGTTTTTT. It yields the protein CASSPGPPTGELFF.

This clonotype was found many times. This chain connects TRBV10-3 to TRBJ2-7; 13 nucleotides match TRBD2. Per germline, CDR1 ENHRY and CDR2 SYGVKD. V dropped 3 bases and J dropped 7; count of bases not matched to a gene: 6. The CDR3 is 15 amino acids. CDR3 coding DNA: TGTGCCATCAGTGAATCGAGACTAGCGGGAGGAGAGCAGTACTTC. Translation: CAISESRLAGGEQYF.

This clonotype was seen a single time. This may stem from a read error, because a much larger clone lies one nucleotide away. The DNA of the CDR3 is TGCAGTGCTCCTAGCGGTTCGGGCACCGGGGAGCTGTTTTTT. This codes for CSAPSGSGTGELFF. The gene calls are TRBV20-1 and TRBJ2-2; 7 bases are a match to TRBD2. The CDR3 loop spans 14 amino acids. Trimming removed 5 bases from V and 4 bases from J; junction bases left unmatched: 7. Germline loops: CDR1 DFQATT, CDR2 SNEGSKA (reference sequence).

This clonotype was recorded a few times. The chain recombines TRBV27 with TRBJ2-7, with D unresolved. V dropped 4 bases and J dropped 0 bases, with 10 bases sitting between them. The CDR3 contains 14 residues. CDR1 is MNHEY and CDR2 is SMNVEV in the germline V gene (reference sequence). The CDR3 DNA follows: TGTGCCAGCAGTTATGGGCATACCTCCTACGAGCAGTACTTC. It is translated as CASSYGHTSYEQYF.

This clonotype was observed at least ten times. The V call is TRBV20-1, the J call TRBJ2-1; 13 bases map to TRBD2. Germline CDR1 and CDR2: DFQATT and SNEGSKA (reference sequence). Trimming at V came to 1 base and at J to 4 bases, leaving 7 bases not matched to a gene. The CDR3 spans 17 residues. CDR3 in DNA: TGCAGTGCTAGAGCGACTAGCGGGGGGTTAATTTACAATGAGCAGTTCTTC. Protein product: CSARATSGGLIYNEQFF.

A word on this clonotype: Given a much more abundant clone one base away, this may be a read error. The J gene is TRBJ1-1, the V gene TRBV27, with D possibly TRBD1 on 5 matching bases. Germline loops: CDR1 MNHEY, CDR2 SMNVEV (reference sequence). The CDR3 spans 14 residues. CDR3 in amino acids: CVSSFNRLNTEAFF. The CDR3 nucleotides read TGTGTCAGCAGTTTTAACAGGCTAAACACTGAAGCTTTCTTT.

In its sample, this clonotype was seen many times. The chain couples TRBV7-2 to TRBJ1-5; D remains ambiguous. CDR1 SGHTA and CDR2 FQGNSA come from the germline V gene. Trimming removed 4 bases from V and 4 bases from J, with 11 bases in between. This CDR3 is 14 amino acids long. The CDR3 sequence is CASSSLTPNQPQHF. The CDR3 nucleotides read TGTGCCAGCAGCTCTCTTACGCCTAATCAGCCCCAGCATTTT. The whole variable domain, remainder taken from reference TRBV7-2 and TRBJ1-5, is GAGVSQSPSNKVTEKGKDVELRCDPISGHTALYWYRQSLGQGLEFLIYFQGNSAPDKSGLPSDRFSAERTGGSVSTLTIQRTQQEDSAVYLCASSSLTPNQPQHFGDGTRLSIL.

Many counts were recorded for this clonotype. The V and J genes are TRBV7-3 and TRBJ2-5, with 12 bases aligning to TRBD2. The CDR3 is 18 amino acids. V lost 4 bases to trimming and J lost 5 bases; unmatched junction nucleotides: 14. CDR1 is SGHTA and CDR2 is FQGTGA in the germline V gene. The CDR3 loop reads CASSSPTLAGGPNETQYF. CDR3 bases: TGTGCCAGCAGCTCCCCAACCCTAGCGGGGGGGCCAAACGAGACCCAGTACTTC.

This clonotype showed up many times. The rearrangement joins TRBV12-3 or TRBV12-4 to TRBJ2-1; 8 nucleotides match TRBD2. V shed 6 bases and J 3 bases; nucleotides not matched to a gene: 7. CDR3 length: 15 residues. CDR3 DNA sequence: TGTGCCAGCAGAACCCCACGGGGGGGCTACAATGAGCAGTTCTTC. Translation gives CASRTPRGGYNEQFF.

This clonotype was found many times. This chain connects TRBV12-3 or TRBV12-4 to TRBJ2-3, with 8 bases matching TRBD2. Trimming cost V 6 bases and J 3 bases; bases outside gene matches: 14. CDR3 length: 17 residues. The CDR3 region is CASRIRRTGGQTDTQYF. CDR3 sequence (DNA): TGTGCCAGCAGGATTAGACGGACGGGGGGGCAGACAGATACGCAGTATTTT.

This clonotype was seen ten or more times. V is TRBV13 and J is TRBJ2-7, with 8 nucleotides matching TRBD2. J lost 5 bases, V lost 3 bases, and 6 bases had no gene match. Germline V gene data show CDR1 as PRHDT and CDR2 as FYEKMQ (reference sequence). The CDR3 has 14 amino acids. CDR3 DNA sequence: TGTGCCAGCAGCTTCCCCCCGGGAGGGAACGAGCAGTACTTC. Protein sequence: CASSFPPGGNEQYF.

This clonotype was recorded at least ten times. The CDR3 sequence is CASSLVLPVGYTF. The DNA of the CDR3 is TGTGCCAGCAGCTTAGTCTTGCCCGTTGGCTACACCTTC. This chain uses TRBV7-9 with TRBJ1-2; no definite D call. Trimming took off 1 base at V and 7 bases at J, with 10 bases between the two ends. CDR1 is SEHNR, CDR2 FQNEAQ, per germline (reference sequence). The CDR3 length is 13 residues.

The genes are TRBV20-1 and TRBJ1-6, with D maybe TRBD1 (5 bases). The CDR3 runs to 16 residues. From germline, CDR1 is DFQATT and CDR2 SNEGSKA (reference sequence). V lost 6 bases, J lost 0 bases, and 15 bases lay in between. CDR3 nucleotide sequence: TGCAGTGCGAGTATGTCAGGGAGCTCCTATAATTCACCCCTCCACTTT. Its translation is CSASMSGSSYNSPLHF.